Listed here are 25 T cell receptor beta chains from one sample, sequenced in a study of T cells in Graves' hyperthyroidism and ophthalmopathy. Amplified regions were TCR beta CDR3 sequences from RNA transcripts. A first-round RT-PCR of the TCR CDR3 used the HTBI primer set. MiXCR, applied by TCRdb to the multiplex PCR reads, yields one record per CDR3 protein. The profile shows under 800,000 distinct CDR3 sequences, approximately 14% of them singletons. The sample taken for sequencing was blood. The receptors stem from a woman between 18 and 29 years old with Graves' hyperthyroidism.

This clonotype was observed many times. The chain joins TRBV28 to TRBJ2-1; D is possibly TRBD2 (5 bases). The CDR3 loop spans 19 amino acids. CDR1 and CDR2 from the germline V gene are MDHEN and SYDVKM. The V gene lost 5 bases and the J gene lost 3 bases, with 26 bases spanning the gap. The CDR3 region is CASSTGKISELALYNEQFF. The CDR3 region has the DNA TGTGCCAGCAGTACCGGGAAAATCTCGGAGCTAGCCCTCTACAATGAGCAGTTCTTC.

At least ten counts were recorded for this clonotype. The gene calls are TRBV6-9 and TRBJ1-1; D uncertain. This CDR3 has 15 amino acids. V gave up 8 bases and J gave up 0 bases, with 16 bases separating them. The germline V gene has CDR1 MNHGY and CDR2 SVAAGI. CDR3 in amino acids: CASWRAHSMNTEAFF. The CDR3 coding sequence is TGTGCCAGCTGGAGGGCTCACAGTATGAACACTGAAGCTTTCTTT.

As concerns this clonotype: One base away lies a much larger clone, so this may be a sequencing read error. The genes are TRBV20-1 and TRBJ2-7; a weak D match, TRBD1 (6 bases). The better agreement between TRBJ2-1 and the DNA end casts doubt on the J call. Germline V gives CDR1 DFQATT, CDR2 SNEGSKA (reference sequence). The CDR3 sequence is 12 residues long. The CDR3 sequence is CSAATGSYEQFF. The CDR3 region has the DNA TGCAGTGCCGCGACAGGCTCCTACGAGCAGTTCTTC.

The chain employs TRBV18 and TRBJ2-1, with 14 bases lining up with TRBD2. The CDR3 runs 16 residues. From germline, CDR1 is KGHSH and CDR2 LQKENI. With 6 bases clipped from V and 13 bases from J, the junction kept 14 bases outside the gene matches. DNA for the CDR3: TGTGCCAGCTCCCAGGGGACTAGCGGGAGTCTTTCGGGTCAGTTCTTC. Its protein is CASSQGTSGSLSGQFF.

This clonotype was picked up many times. The chain employs TRBV11-3 and TRBJ2-2, with 8 bases matching TRBD2. This CDR3 contains 17 residues. J gave up 2 bases and V 4 bases, and 9 bases lay outside the gene matches. Germline CDR1 SGHNT, CDR2 YENEEA. CDR3 protein: CASSYRRSGRNTGELFF. CDR3 nucleotides: TGTGCCAGCAGCTACCGAAGGAGCGGGAGAAACACCGGGGAGCTGTTTTTT. Full variable domain (rest looked up from reference TRBV11-3 and TRBJ2-2): EAGVVQSPRYKIIEKKQPVAFWCNPISGHNTLYWYLQNLGQGPELLIRYENEEAVDDSQLPKDRFSAERLKGVDSTLKIQPAELGDSAVYLCASSYRRSGRNTGELFFGEGSRLTVL.

In its sample, this clonotype was seen a few times. The rearrangement uses TRBV7-3 and TRBJ2-1, with TRBD2 matching 8 bases. CDR1 is SGHTA, CDR2 FQGTGA, per germline. CDR3 length: 15 residues. Trimming took 5 bases from V and 7 from J; bases not matched to a gene: 10. The CDR3 sequence: CASSRPGASGNEQFF. The DNA for the CDR3 is TGTGCCAGCAGCCGCCCCGGGGCTAGCGGGAATGAGCAGTTCTTC.

This clonotype was recorded at least ten times. The chain couples TRBV19 to TRBJ2-3, with 12 positions matching TRBD2. The CDR3 contains 17 residues. The V and J ends lost 1 base and 5 bases, in that order; junction bases with no gene match: 7. Germline lookup yields CDR1 LNHDA and CDR2 SQIVND (reference sequence). For the CDR3, the DNA is TGTGCCAGTAGTATAGCCACCGGGACTAGCGGGCTAGATACGCAGTATTTT. Translated, it gives CASSIATGTSGLDTQYF.

This clonotype was counted a few times. The V gene is TRBV18, the J gene TRBJ2-5; 13 nucleotides agree with TRBD2. The CDR3 has 15 residues. The germline V gene encodes CDR1 KGHSH and CDR2 LQKENI. J lost 1 base, V lost 8 bases, and 4 bases had no gene match. CDR3 DNA sequence: TGTGCCAGCACTTGGACTAGCGGGAGCCAAGAGACCCAGTACTTC. Residues: CASTWTSGSQETQYF.

This chain links TRBV7-9 with TRBJ2-1; D is uncertain. Germline V lookup: CDR1 SEHNR, CDR2 FQNEAQ (reference sequence). The CDR3 is 14 residues long. Trimming took off 4 bases at V and 3 bases at J, with 10 bases between the two ends. CDR3: CASSSWNLYNEQFF. CDR3 coding DNA: TGTGCCAGCAGCTCCTGGAACCTCTACAATGAGCAGTTCTTC.

This clonotype has only a few counts. The chain is built from TRBV28 and TRBJ1-6; D is unresolved. The CDR3 is made up of 15 amino acids. The germline V gene encodes CDR1 MDHEN and CDR2 SYDVKM. Trimming took 1 base from V and 7 from J, leaving 11 bases between them. The CDR3 nucleotides are TGTGCCAGCAGTTTATTCGGCAGCGTCAATTCACCCCTCCACTTT. Amino acid sequence: CASSLFGSVNSPLHF.

This clonotype was observed a few times. This CDR3 reads CASSGQGARAGELFF. CDR3 DNA sequence: TGTGCCAGCAGCGGACAGGGGGCGCGGGCCGGGGAGCTGTTTTTT. J is TRBJ2-2 and V is TRBV12-3 or TRBV12-4, with TRBD1 matching 11 bases. The CDR3 length is 15 residues. Trimming took 6 bases from V and 6 from J; bases not matched to a gene: 6.

This clonotype was counted between two and nine times. The gene calls are TRBV10-2 and TRBJ2-7, with D possibly TRBD2 on 5 matching bases. CDR1 and CDR2 from the germline V gene are WSHSY and SAAADI. V was trimmed by 8 bases and J by 2 bases, leaving 16 bases between them. The CDR3 is 14 residues long. The CDR3 DNA reads as TGCGCCAGCTTGAGGGCACTAACCACCTACGAGCAGTACTTC. It translates to CASLRALTTYEQYF.

This clonotype has a count of ten or more. J is TRBJ2-5 and V is TRBV2, with D hard to call. CDR1 is SNHLY and CDR2 is FYNNEI in the germline V gene. With 7 bases removed from V and 0 bases from J, the gap between germline ends came to 12 bases. This CDR3 spans 14 amino acids. This chain's CDR3 is CASNAAEYQETQYF. The DNA of the CDR3 is TGTGCCAGCAACGCGGCAGAGTACCAAGAGACCCAGTACTTC.

The chain combines TRBV11-2 with TRBJ2-1; no clear D gene. CDR1 is SGHAT and CDR2 is FQNNGV in the germline V gene. V was clipped by 0 bases and J by 3 bases, with 6 bases between them. This CDR3 is built from 14 residues. The CDR3 sequence: CASSLENHYNEQFF. For the CDR3, the DNA is TGTGCCAGCAGCTTAGAAAACCACTACAATGAGCAGTTCTTC. Looking up the rest from reference TRBV11-2 and TRBJ2-1 gives the full variable domain: EAGVAQSPRYKIIEKRQSVAFWCNPISGHATLYWYQQILGQGPKLLIQFQNNGVVDDSQLPKDRFSAERLKGVDSTLKIQPAKLEDSAVYLCASSLENHYNEQFFGPGTRLTVL.

This clonotype was seen a few times. V gene TRBV15 combines with J gene TRBJ1-2, with a possible D match to TRBD1 (5 bases). The length of the CDR3 is 18 residues. V was shortened by 5 bases and J by 8 bases, with 30 bases between the two germline ends. Per germline, CDR1 LNHNV and CDR2 YYDKDF (reference sequence). CDR3 bases: TGTGCCACCAGCGCCCGGACTGGGGGAGACAGCCCGGGCTGGGGCTACACCTTC. Its translation is CATSARTGGDSPGWGYTF.

J is TRBJ1-4 and V is TRBV19; a weak D match, TRBD1 (5 bases). The ends were cut back, 7 bases at V and 8 bases at J, with 20 bases in the middle. In germline, CDR1 is LNHDA, CDR2 SQIVND (reference sequence). This CDR3 contains 15 residues. The CDR3 region has the DNA TGTGCCAGTACCAACCGGTGGGGGAGTGGGGAAAAACTGTTTTTT. Protein sequence: CASTNRWGSGEKLFF.

This clonotype appeared many times. V usage is TRBV12-3 or TRBV12-4 and J usage is TRBJ1-1; D remains ambiguous. The CDR3 runs to 11 residues. The V gene lost 1 base and the J gene lost 10 bases, with 7 bases spanning the gap. The CDR3 region is CASSLGQVAFF. Here the CDR3 DNA reads TGTGCCAGCAGTTTAGGGCAGGTAGCTTTCTTT.

V gene TRBV6-5 combines with J gene TRBJ2-1, with a tentative D call TRBD2 (5 bases). CDR1 is MNHEY and CDR2 is SVGAGI in the germline V gene. The germline V and J ends were trimmed by 2 bases and 4 bases, with 9 bases remaining between them. This CDR3 is built from 14 residues. Here the CDR3 reads CASSYDGEYNEQFF. In DNA, the CDR3 is TGTGCCAGCAGTTACGATGGGGAGTACAATGAGCAGTTCTTC.

This clonotype was observed a few times. The genes are TRBV15 and TRBJ2-2; no reliable D call. There are 17 residues in the CDR3. Germline CDR1 reads LNHNV; CDR2 reads YYDKDF (reference sequence). Trimming took off 3 bases at V and 6 bases at J, with 20 bases between the two ends. CDR3 bases: TGTGCCACCAGCAGTACCAAATGGACCGCCAAGGCCGGGGAGCTGTTTTTT. Its translation: CATSSTKWTAKAGELFF.

This clonotype showed up many times. This chain joins TRBV27 and TRBJ2-3, with D possibly TRBD2 on 7 matching bases. This CDR3 has 20 residues. Germline V gives CDR1 MNHEY, CDR2 SMNVEV (reference sequence). The ends were cut back, 2 bases at V and 1 base at J, with 25 bases in the middle. CDR3 sequence reads: CASSLERPGGGSMRTDTQYF. CDR3 bases: TGTGCCAGCAGTTTAGAACGCCCGGGGGGCGGGAGTATGCGCACAGATACGCAGTATTTT.

The CDR3 is CSVDKQGSDEQYF. The DNA of the CDR3 is TGCAGCGTTGACAAGCAGGGTAGTGACGAGCAGTACTTC. The gene calls are TRBV29-1 and TRBJ2-7, with D possibly matching TRBD1 (5 bases). Trimming left V 3 bases short and J 5 bases short, with 14 bases between. Germline assignment: CDR1 SQVTM and CDR2 ANQGSEA. There are 13 residues in the CDR3.

The chain recombines TRBV7-9 with TRBJ2-2; D remains ambiguous. The germline V gene has CDR1 SEHNR and CDR2 FQNEAQ (reference sequence). Trimming left V 5 bases short and J 4 bases short, with 14 bases between. The CDR3 totals 15 residues. The CDR3 is CASSERSMSTGELFF. The DNA of the CDR3 is TGTGCCAGCAGCGAGAGGAGTATGTCCACCGGGGAGCTGTTTTTT.

The V gene is TRBV20-1, the J gene TRBJ1-3; D is ambiguous. The CDR3 covers 14 residues. Germline V gene lookup returns CDR1 DFQATT and CDR2 SNEGSKA (reference sequence). V lost 6 bases and J lost 0, with 12 bases in between. The CDR3 sequence is CSARAAGSGNTIYF. The CDR3 region has the DNA TGCAGTGCCCGGGCGGCGGGCTCTGGAAACACCATATATTTT.

The gene calls are TRBV7-8 and TRBJ2-3; 9 bases map to TRBD2. In germline, CDR1 is SGHVS, CDR2 FQNEAQ. The CDR3 is made up of 20 amino acids. V lost 4 bases, J lost 2 bases, and 19 bases stayed unmatched. CDR3 coding DNA: TGTGCCAGCAGCTCCCGGGACGCTGTTTGGGCTAGCGGGGACACAGATACGCAGTATTTT. Its protein product is CASSSRDAVWASGDTDTQYF.

The rearrangement joins TRBV7-9 to TRBJ1-1, with a possible D match to TRBD1 (6 bases). The CDR3 consists of 12 residues. V was trimmed by 1 base and J by 13 bases, leaving 13 bases between them. From germline, CDR1 is SEHNR and CDR2 FQNEAQ (reference sequence). CDR3 sequence: CASSLEWTDNFF. CDR3 DNA: TGTGCCAGCAGCTTAGAATGGACAGATAATTTCTTT.